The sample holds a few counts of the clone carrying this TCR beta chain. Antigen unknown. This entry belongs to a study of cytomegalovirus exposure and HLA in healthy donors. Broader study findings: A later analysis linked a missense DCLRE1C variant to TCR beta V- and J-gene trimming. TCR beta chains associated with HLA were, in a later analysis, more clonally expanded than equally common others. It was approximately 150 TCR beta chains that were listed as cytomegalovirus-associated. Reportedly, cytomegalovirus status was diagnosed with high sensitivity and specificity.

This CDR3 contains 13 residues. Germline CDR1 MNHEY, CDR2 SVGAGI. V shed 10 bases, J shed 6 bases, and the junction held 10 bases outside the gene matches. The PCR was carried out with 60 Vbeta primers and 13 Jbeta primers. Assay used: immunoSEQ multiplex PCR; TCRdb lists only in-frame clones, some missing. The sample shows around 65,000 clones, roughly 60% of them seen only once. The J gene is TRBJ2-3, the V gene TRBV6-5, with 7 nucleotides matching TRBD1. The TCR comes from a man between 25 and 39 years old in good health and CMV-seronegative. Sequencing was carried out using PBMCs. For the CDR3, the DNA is TGTGCCACCTCCGACAGGGTGGGGGATACGCAGTATTTT. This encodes CATSDRVGDTQYF.